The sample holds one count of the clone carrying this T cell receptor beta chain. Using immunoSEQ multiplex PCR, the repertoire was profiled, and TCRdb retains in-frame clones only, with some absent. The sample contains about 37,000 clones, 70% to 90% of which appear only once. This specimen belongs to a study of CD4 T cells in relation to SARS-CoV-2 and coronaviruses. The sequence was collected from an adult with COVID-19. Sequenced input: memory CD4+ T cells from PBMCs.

In DNA, the CDR3 is TGTGCCAGCAGCGGGGGGTTGGATGAAAAACTGTTTTTT. Protein sequence: CASSGGLDEKLFF. The chain recombines TRBV6-5 with TRBJ1-4, with D possibly TRBD1 on 5 matching bases. This CDR3 has 13 residues. Looked up from germline, CDR1 is MNHEY and CDR2 is SVGAGI. V was pared by 6 bases and J by 6 bases, with 11 bases between.